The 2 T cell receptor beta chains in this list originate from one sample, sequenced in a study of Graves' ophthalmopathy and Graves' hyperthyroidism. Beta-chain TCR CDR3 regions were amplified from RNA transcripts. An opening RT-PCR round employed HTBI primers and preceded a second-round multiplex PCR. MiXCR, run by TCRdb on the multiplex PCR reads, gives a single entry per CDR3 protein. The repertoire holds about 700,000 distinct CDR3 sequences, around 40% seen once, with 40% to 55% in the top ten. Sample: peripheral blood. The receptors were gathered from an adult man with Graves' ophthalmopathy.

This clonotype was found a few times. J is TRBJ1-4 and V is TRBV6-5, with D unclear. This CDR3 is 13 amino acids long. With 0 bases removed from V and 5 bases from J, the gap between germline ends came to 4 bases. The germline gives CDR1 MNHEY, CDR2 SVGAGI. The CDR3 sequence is CASSYSQNEKLFF. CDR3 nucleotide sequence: TGTGCCAGCAGTTACTCACAGAATGAAAAACTGTTTTTT.

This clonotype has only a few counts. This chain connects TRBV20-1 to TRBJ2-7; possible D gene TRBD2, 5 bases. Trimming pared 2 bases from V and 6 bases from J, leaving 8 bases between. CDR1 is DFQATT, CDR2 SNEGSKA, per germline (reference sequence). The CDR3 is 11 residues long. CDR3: CSARRGSEQYF. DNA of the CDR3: TGCAGTGCTAGACGGGGTTCCGAGCAGTACTTC.